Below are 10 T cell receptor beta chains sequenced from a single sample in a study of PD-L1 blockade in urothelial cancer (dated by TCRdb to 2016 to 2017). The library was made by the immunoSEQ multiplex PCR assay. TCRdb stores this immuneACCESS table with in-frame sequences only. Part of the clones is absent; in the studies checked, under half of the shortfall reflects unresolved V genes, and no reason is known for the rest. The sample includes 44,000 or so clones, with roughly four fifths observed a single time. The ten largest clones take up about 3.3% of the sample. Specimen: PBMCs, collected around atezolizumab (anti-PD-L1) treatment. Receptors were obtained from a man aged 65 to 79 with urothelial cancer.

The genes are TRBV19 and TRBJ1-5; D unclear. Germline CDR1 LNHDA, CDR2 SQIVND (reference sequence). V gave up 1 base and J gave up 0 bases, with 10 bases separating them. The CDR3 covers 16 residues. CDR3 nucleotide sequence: TGTGCCAGTAGTATAGGGGCAGTTTATAGCAATCAGCCCCAGCATTTT. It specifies CASSIGAVYSNQPQHF.

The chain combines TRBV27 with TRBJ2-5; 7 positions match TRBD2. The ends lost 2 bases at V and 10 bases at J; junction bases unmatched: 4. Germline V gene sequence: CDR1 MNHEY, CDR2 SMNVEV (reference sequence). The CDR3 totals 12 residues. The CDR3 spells CASSLQRGIQYF. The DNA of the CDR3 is TGTGCCAGCAGTTTACAGCGGGGAATCCAGTACTTC.

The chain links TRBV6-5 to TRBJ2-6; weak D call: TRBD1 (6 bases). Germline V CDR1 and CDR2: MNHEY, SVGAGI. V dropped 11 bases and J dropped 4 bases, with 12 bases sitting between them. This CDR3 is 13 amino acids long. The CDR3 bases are TGTGCCTCCAGGGGTAGCGGGGCCAACGTCCTGACTTTC. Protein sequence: CASRGSGANVLTF.

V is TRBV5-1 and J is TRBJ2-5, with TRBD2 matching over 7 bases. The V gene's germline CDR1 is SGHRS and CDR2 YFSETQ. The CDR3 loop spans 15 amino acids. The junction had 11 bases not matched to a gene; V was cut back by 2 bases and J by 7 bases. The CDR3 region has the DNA TGCGCCAGCAGCTTATCCCTGGGGAGGGTTGGGACCCAGTACTTC. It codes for CASSLSLGRVGTQYF.

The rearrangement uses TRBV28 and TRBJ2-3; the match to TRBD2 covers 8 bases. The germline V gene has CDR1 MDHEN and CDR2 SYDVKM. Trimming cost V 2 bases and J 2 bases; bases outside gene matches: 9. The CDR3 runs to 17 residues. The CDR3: CASSLNPGGGNTDTQYF. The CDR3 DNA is TGTGCCAGCAGTTTAAATCCTGGCGGGGGGAACACAGATACGCAGTATTTT.

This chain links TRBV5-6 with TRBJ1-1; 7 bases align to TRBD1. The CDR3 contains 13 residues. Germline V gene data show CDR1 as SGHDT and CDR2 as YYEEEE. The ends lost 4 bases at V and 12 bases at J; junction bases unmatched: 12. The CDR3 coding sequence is TGTGCCAGCAGCGTGACAGGGTCCGGTGTTCCTTTCTTT. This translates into CASSVTGSGVPFF.

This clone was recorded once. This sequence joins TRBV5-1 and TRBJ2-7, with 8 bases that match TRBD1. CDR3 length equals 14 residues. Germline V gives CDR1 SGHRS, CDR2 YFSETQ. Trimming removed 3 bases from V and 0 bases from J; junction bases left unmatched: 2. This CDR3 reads CASSSGQGSYEQYF. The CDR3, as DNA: TGCGCCAGCAGCTCAGGACAGGGCTCCTACGAGCAGTACTTC.

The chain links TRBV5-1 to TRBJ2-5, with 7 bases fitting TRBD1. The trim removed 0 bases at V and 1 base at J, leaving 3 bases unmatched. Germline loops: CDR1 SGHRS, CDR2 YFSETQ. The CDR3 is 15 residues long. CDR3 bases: TGCGCCAGCAGCTTGGGGGACAGATTCCAAGAGACCCAGTACTTC. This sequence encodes CASSLGDRFQETQYF.

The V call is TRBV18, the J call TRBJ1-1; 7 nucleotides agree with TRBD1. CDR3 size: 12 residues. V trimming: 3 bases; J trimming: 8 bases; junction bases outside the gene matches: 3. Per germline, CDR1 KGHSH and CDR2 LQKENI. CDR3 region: CASSPPTGEAFF. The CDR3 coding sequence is TGTGCCAGCTCACCGCCGACAGGGGAAGCTTTCTTT.

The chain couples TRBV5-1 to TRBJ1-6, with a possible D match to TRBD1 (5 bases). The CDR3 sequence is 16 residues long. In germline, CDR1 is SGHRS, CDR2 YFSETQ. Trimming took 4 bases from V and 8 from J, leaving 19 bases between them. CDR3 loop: CASSLLTGGGDSPLHF. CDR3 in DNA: TGCGCCAGCAGCCTTTTAACTGGGGGAGGAGATTCACCCCTCCACTTT.